The rows below give T cell receptor beta chains drawn from one sample of a study of shared clonotypes between healthy human individuals. TCRdb keeps only in-frame clones here, not all; method: immunoSEQ multiplex PCR. The sample contains over 400,000 clones, roughly 80% of which appear only once. The sample was PBMCs. The origin of the receptors is a woman aged 40 to 50 in good health. Some clones in this sample may be carry-over from other donors' samples. CDR3s include the opening cysteine and the closing phenylalanine or tryptophan. The D gene is left open where the match is weak. A row's size may be missing; if present it is once, few, many or a size class.

size	D	V	J	DNA	CDR3
NA	TRBD1	TRBV10-3	TRBJ2-7	TGTGCCATCAATTCCGGGACAGGACCGGGGGCGGGATTCTACGAGCAGTACTTC	CAINSGTGPGAGFYEQYF
NA	NA	TRBV11-2	TRBJ1-2	TGTGCCAGCAGCCGAAACACAGGGACCTATGGCTACACCTTC	CASSRNTGTYGYTF
NA	NA	TRBV10-1	TRBJ2-1	TGCGCCAGCAGTGAATCTCGGCAGGGGTGGGATGAGCAGTTCTTC	CASSESRQGWDEQFF
NA	NA	TRBV30	TRBJ2-7	TGTGCCTGGAGCCCGAGCTCCTACGAGCAGTACTTC	CAWSPSSYEQYF
NA	NA	TRBV30	TRBJ1-5	TGTGCCTGGAGCGACTCTCGGGACGCTGGCGCCAATCAGCCCCAGCATTTT	CAWSDSRDAGANQPQHF
NA	NA	TRBV6-5	TRBJ2-1	TGTGCCAGTCATGAGAGTGTACTCCGAGGAAATGAGCAGTTCTTC	CASHESVLRGNEQFF
NA	NA	TRBV5-4	TRBJ1-5	TGTGCCAGCAGCTTTGGGGGGGACGGGCGGTGGAAGCCCCAGCATTTT	CASSFGGDGRWKPQHF
NA	NA	TRBV6-5	TRBJ2-5	TGTGCCAGCAGTCAAAGGAGGTCGAGGGGGACCCAGTACTTC	CASSQRRSRGTQYF
NA	NA	TRBV30	TRBJ2-5	TGTGCCTGGAGTGTATCGGGAGTAGAGACCCAGTACTTC	CAWSVSGVETQYF
NA	NA	TRBV18	TRBJ2-5	TGTGCCAGCTCAAGCGAGGGAATGGAGTACTTC	CASSSEGMEYF
NA	NA	TRBV29-1	TRBJ2-5	TGCAGCGTTGAGGGGGGAGACCAAGAGACCCAGTACTTC	CSVEGGDQETQYF
NA	NA	TRBV6-4	TRBJ2-6	TGTGCCAGCAGCGAGACGGGCTCTGGGGCCAACGTCCTGACTTTC	CASSETGSGANVLTF
NA	NA	TRBV5-1	TRBJ1-4	TGCGCCAGCAGCCCCGACGGGTTAATGACTAATGAAAAACTGTTTTTT	CASSPDGLMTNEKLFF
NA	NA	TRBV19	TRBJ1-1	TGTGCCAGTACGCTAAAGAGACCCCCTGAAGCTTTCTTT	CASTLKRPPEAFF
NA	TRBD1	TRBV27	TRBJ1-2	TGTGCCAGCAGTCAAACAGGGGGCCCTAACTATGGCTACACCTTC	CASSQTGGPNYGYTF
NA	NA	TRBV19	TRBJ1-2	TGTGCCAGTAGTCCTACAGGGACAGGCTACACCTTC	CASSPTGTGYTF
NA	TRBD1	TRBV7-8	TRBJ1-5	TGTGCCAGCAGCCTCGGGACAGGGTTTCGCAATCAGCCCCAGCATTTT	CASSLGTGFRNQPQHF
NA	TRBD1	TRBV10-2	TRBJ1-4	TGCGCCAGCAGTGAATCCAGGACAGGGTCTGAAAAACTGTTTTTT	CASSESRTGSEKLFF
few	NA	TRBV6-5	TRBJ2-7	TGTGCCAGCAGTTACTCACAGGGCTACGAGCAGTACTTC	CASSYSQGYEQYF
many	NA	TRBV25-1	TRBJ2-1	TGTGCCAGCAGTGTAGTTCAGGAGCAGTTCTTC	CASSVVQEQFF
NA	NA	TRBV11-1	TRBJ2-1	TGTGCCAGCAGCTGGGCAGGGCGGTACAATGAGCAGTTCTTC	CASSWAGRYNEQFF
NA	TRBD1	TRBV11-2	TRBJ1-1	TGTGCCAGCAGCTTAGGGACAGGATCAAGTGCTTTCTTT	CASSLGTGSSAFF
once	TRBD2	TRBV30	TRBJ2-4	TGTGCCTGGAGTCCCGGACTAGCGGGAGACATTCAGTACTTC	CAWSPGLAGDIQYF
NA	TRBD2	TRBV15	TRBJ2-1	TGTGCCACCAGCAGATCCAAAACCGGGACTAGCGGGACCTCCTACAATGAGCAGTTCTTC	CATSRSKTGTSGTSYNEQFF
many	NA	TRBV5-1	TRBJ2-5	TGCGCCAGCAGCTTGGAAGGGGCCCAGTACTTC	CASSLEGAQYF
NA	TRBD1	TRBV13	TRBJ2-7	TGTGCCAGCAGCGCCCGGGACAGCGGTTACGAGCAGTACTTC	CASSARDSGYEQYF
NA	NA	TRBV5-1	TRBJ2-5	TGCGCCAGCAGCTGGGGATGGGGAGAGACCCAGTACTTC	CASSWGWGETQYF
NA	TRBD2	TRBV5-1	TRBJ2-7	TGCGCCAGCAGCTTATTGACTAGCGGAACCTACGAGCAGTACTTC	CASSLLTSGTYEQYF
NA	NA	TRBV9	TRBJ2-7	TGTGCCAGCAGCGTAGCCCCGGAGAGCTCCTACGAGCAGTACTTC	CASSVAPESSYEQYF
NA	TRBD2	TRBV10-3	TRBJ2-3	TGTGCCATCGGGAAGCTGGCTAGCGGGAGCATGGGGGATACGCAGTATTTT	CAIGKLASGSMGDTQYF
NA	TRBD2	TRBV13	TRBJ2-1	TGTGCCAGCAGCTTAGAGCGGGAGATAAATGAGCAGTTCTTC	CASSLEREINEQFF
NA	TRBD2	TRBV10-1	TRBJ2-1	TGCGCCAGCAGTGAGAGGCTAGCGGGAATATCCTACAATGAGCAGTTCTTC	CASSERLAGISYNEQFF
NA	TRBD2	TRBV18	TRBJ2-5	TGTGCCAGCTCACCGGGACTAGCGTCAGACTTTACCCAGTACTTC	CASSPGLASDFTQYF
NA	TRBD1	TRBV11-1	TRBJ2-3	TGTGCCAGCAGCCCTCGGACAGGTTGGGATACGCAGTATTTT	CASSPRTGWDTQYF
NA	NA	TRBV28	TRBJ1-1	TGTGCCAGCAGTTTGCTCAATGGGCCGAACACTGAAGCTTTCTTT	CASSLLNGPNTEAFF
NA	NA	TRBV10-2	TRBJ2-3	TGCGCCAACAGATCGGTGTCGGGGGAAGATACGCAGTATTTT	CANRSVSGEDTQYF
NA	NA	TRBV2	TRBJ1-5	TGTGCCAGCAGTGACCCACGCAGCAATCAGCCCCAGCATTTT	CASSDPRSNQPQHF
NA	TRBD1	TRBV30	TRBJ1-2	TGTGCCTGGAAGATGACAGGGGGAAACTATGGCTACACCTTC	CAWKMTGGNYGYTF
NA	NA	TRBV5-6	TRBJ2-4	TGTGCCAGCAGCCCAGATCGGAATCCAATTCAGTACTTC	CASSPDRNPIQYF
NA	NA	TRBV27	TRBJ2-5	TGTGCCAGCAGTTTAGAGAGGGGCTCGACCCAGTACTTC	CASSLERGSTQYF
NA	NA	TRBV5-4	TRBJ1-1	TGTGCCAGCAGCTTCGGTACCGTGAACACTGAAGCTTTCTTT	CASSFGTVNTEAFF
many	NA	TRBV2	TRBJ1-2	TGTGCCAGCAGTAGGGCTCGGATATACTATGGCTACACCTTC	CASSRARIYYGYTF
NA	NA	TRBV7-2	TRBJ2-5	TGTGCCAGCAGCCCCCTCGGACTTAAAGAGACCCAGTACTTC	CASSPLGLKETQYF
NA	TRBD1	TRBV10-3	TRBJ1-2	TGTGCCATCACCAGACAGGGGGGTGGCTATGGCTACACCTTC	CAITRQGGGYGYTF
NA	TRBD2	TRBV2	TRBJ2-7	TGTGCCAGCAGCCCTGGGGGGACTAGCGACTACGAGCAGTACTTC	CASSPGGTSDYEQYF
NA	NA	TRBV30	TRBJ2-7	TGTGCCTGGAGTGTAGGCAGGGTGTACGAGCAGTACTTC	CAWSVGRVYEQYF